The clone carrying this TCR beta chain was detected many times. As previously described, bulk TCR libraries were made using listed TCR primers. TCRdb independently ran MiXCR on the PCR reads; one entry per CDR3 protein. The sample has more than 550,000 distinct CDR3 sequences; over 25% are singletons. Naive CD8 T cells were picked out by sorting for CD8+CD4-CCR7+CD45RA+. CDR1 SGHTA and CDR2 FQGTGA come from the germline V gene. V dropped 0 bases and J dropped 0 bases, with 6 bases sitting between them. This CDR3 region has 15 residues. The data derive from a study of molecular identifiers for immune sequencing clone quantification.

The sample taken for sequencing was naive CD8+ T cells from blood, with Jurkat cell RNA spiked in. Specified subset: FACS-sorted CD8+CD4-CCR7+CD45RA+ naive T cells. The chain recombines TRBV7-3 with TRBJ2-1; D possibly corresponds to TRBD2 (5 bases). The origin of this receptor is a human donor in good health. Some libraries in this study had Jurkat cell RNA spiked in. CDR3 amino acids: CASSLTLASYNEQFF. Here the CDR3 DNA reads TGTGCCAGCAGCTTAACGCTAGCCTCCTACAATGAGCAGTTCTTC.